Presented here are 14 T cell receptor beta chains from one specimen sequenced in a study of blood T cell repertoires in COVID-19. The table came from immunoSEQ multiplex PCR; TCRdb's copy has only in-frame clones and leaves some out. Of a few hundred thousand clones listed, around 84% are singletons. What was sequenced was peripheral blood. The origin of the receptors is a man younger than 45 with active or convalescent COVID-19.

This sequence joins TRBV20-1 and TRBJ2-1; weak D call: TRBD2 (5 bases). Germline CDR1 is DFQATT and CDR2 is SNEGSKA (reference sequence). V was pared by 3 bases and J by 14 bases, with 14 bases between. The length of the CDR3 is 11 residues. CDR3 sequence reads: CSASSVGIEFF. For the CDR3, the DNA is TGCAGTGCTAGTTCGGTCGGGATCGAGTTCTTC.

The chain has TRBV7-9 and TRBJ2-1; no clear D gene. Trimming left V 1 base short and J 4 bases short, with 11 bases between. CDR3 size: 15 residues. Germline loops: CDR1 SEHNR, CDR2 FQNEAQ (reference sequence). The chain's CDR3 is CASSLGSVPYNEQFF. CDR3 coding DNA: TGTGCCAGCAGCTTAGGATCGGTGCCTTACAATGAGCAGTTCTTC.

This clone was detected only once. The V and J genes are TRBV19 and TRBJ2-1; a possible D gene is TRBD1 (7 bases). The V gene lost 9 bases and the J gene lost 8 bases, with 20 bases spanning the gap. The germline gives CDR1 LNHDA, CDR2 SQIVND (reference sequence). This CDR3 region has 14 residues. This CDR3 is CASGGQGGFYEQFF. As DNA, the CDR3 is TGTGCCAGCGGCGGGCAGGGGGGATTCTATGAGCAGTTCTTC.

This rearrangement joins TRBV5-6 to TRBJ2-7; 8 positions match TRBD1. The CDR3 has 13 residues. The trim removed 6 bases at V and 4 bases at J, leaving 6 bases unmatched. Germline V gives CDR1 SGHDT, CDR2 YYEEEE. The CDR3 loop is CASKEQGAYEQYF. The CDR3 nucleotides are TGTGCCAGCAAAGAGCAGGGGGCTTACGAGCAGTACTTC.

The chain uses TRBV28 and TRBJ1-1; tentative D call: TRBD1 (5 bases). Per the germline V gene, CDR1 is MDHEN and CDR2 is SYDVKM. The V end lost 3 bases, the J end lost 1 base, and 9 bases lay between the germline ends. The CDR3 totals 14 residues. Here the CDR3 reads CASSFVRENTEAFF. In DNA form, the CDR3 reads TGTGCCAGCAGTTTTGTCAGGGAGAACACTGAAGCTTTCTTT.

The V call is TRBV5-1, the J call TRBJ2-2, with no clear D. The CDR3 extends over 16 amino acids. CDR1 SGHRS and CDR2 YFSETQ come from the germline V gene. V was shortened by 1 base and J by 1 base, with 11 bases between the two germline ends. The CDR3 nucleotides read TGCGCCAGCAGCTTGTCCTACAGCTTGAACACCGGGGAGCTGTTTTTT. Translation: CASSLSYSLNTGELFF.

The CDR3 is CATILSYEQYF. The CDR3 nucleotides are TGTGCCACTATCCTCTCCTACGAGCAGTACTTC. The chain links TRBV11-3 to TRBJ2-7; D uncertain. V was pared by 10 bases and J by 0 bases, with 7 bases between. Germline CDR1 reads SGHNT; CDR2 reads YENEEA. This CDR3 has 11 amino acids.

The chain carries TRBV30 and TRBJ2-3; 9 nucleotides match TRBD1. This CDR3 is built from 15 residues. The V gene's germline CDR1 is GTSNPN and CDR2 SVGIG (reference sequence). V was pared by 4 bases and J by 1 base, with 6 bases of the junction left unmatched. The DNA of the CDR3 is TGTGCCTGGACTCCGACAGGGGGGGGCACAGATACGCAGTATTTT. Its protein is CAWTPTGGGTDTQYF.

The V and J genes are TRBV7-9 and TRBJ2-3; maybe TRBD1 (5 bases). CDR1 is SEHNR and CDR2 is FQNEAQ in the germline V gene (reference sequence). The CDR3 covers 14 residues. V was shortened by 5 bases and J by 3 bases, with 12 bases between the two germline ends. The DNA for the CDR3 is TGTGCCAGCAGCCTCAGGGTGGGGACAGATACGCAGTATTTT. This encodes CASSLRVGTDTQYF.

This chain links TRBV4-3 with TRBJ2-1, with D possibly TRBD2 on 6 matching bases. The CDR3 length is 14 residues. Germline V gene sequence: CDR1 LGHNA, CDR2 YSLEER. Deletions cut 4 bases from V and 5 bases from J, with 12 bases between. The CDR3 region is CASSRAGFDNEQFF. CDR3 sequence (DNA): TGCGCCAGCAGCCGGGCGGGATTCGACAATGAGCAGTTCTTC.

The chain links TRBV6-2 or TRBV6-3 to TRBJ2-7, with D possibly matching TRBD1 (5 bases). The CDR3 contains 13 residues. Trimming took 5 bases from V and 0 from J, leaving 8 bases between them. Germline V gene sequence: CDR1 MNHEY, CDR2 SVGEGT. Here the CDR3 reads CASSTQGSYEQYF. The CDR3 DNA reads TGTGCCAGCAGTACCCAGGGCTCCTACGAGCAGTACTTC.

The chain has TRBV5-1 and TRBJ2-5, with D perhaps TRBD1 (5 bases). The germline V gene encodes CDR1 SGHRS and CDR2 YFSETQ. Trimming took 0 bases from V and 6 from J, leaving 9 bases between them. The CDR3 is 13 amino acids. CDR3 nucleotide sequence: TGCGCCAGCAGCTTGGACAGGACCAAGACCCAGTACTTC. Its translation: CASSLDRTKTQYF.

This clone turned up a few times. The chain uses TRBV25-1 and TRBJ2-2; 12 bases are shared with TRBD2. The ends lost 5 bases at V and 2 bases at J; junction bases unmatched: 9. CDR1 is MGHDK and CDR2 is SYGVNS in the germline V gene. The CDR3 has 18 residues. The CDR3: CASSPGTSGPKNTGELFF. The CDR3 nucleotides are TGTGCCAGCAGTCCCGGGACTAGCGGGCCTAAAAACACCGGGGAGCTGTTTTTT.

The rearrangement uses TRBV14 and TRBJ2-7; 8 bases match TRBD2. Germline loops: CDR1 SGHDN, CDR2 FVKESK. The junction had 15 bases not matched to a gene; V was cut back by 4 bases and J by 7 bases. There are 16 residues in the CDR3. CDR3 nucleotide sequence: TGTGCCAGCAGCCTCCACAGCGGGGGACCATCCGGGGAGCAGTACTTC. It specifies CASSLHSGGPSGEQYF. The full variable domain, with the rest looked up from reference TRBV14 and TRBJ2-7, is EAGVTQFPSHSVIEKGQTVTLRCDPISGHDNLYWYRRVMGKEIKFLLHFVKESKQDESGMPNNRFLAERTGGTYSTLKVQPAELEDSGVYFCASSLHSGGPSGEQYFGPGTRLTVT.